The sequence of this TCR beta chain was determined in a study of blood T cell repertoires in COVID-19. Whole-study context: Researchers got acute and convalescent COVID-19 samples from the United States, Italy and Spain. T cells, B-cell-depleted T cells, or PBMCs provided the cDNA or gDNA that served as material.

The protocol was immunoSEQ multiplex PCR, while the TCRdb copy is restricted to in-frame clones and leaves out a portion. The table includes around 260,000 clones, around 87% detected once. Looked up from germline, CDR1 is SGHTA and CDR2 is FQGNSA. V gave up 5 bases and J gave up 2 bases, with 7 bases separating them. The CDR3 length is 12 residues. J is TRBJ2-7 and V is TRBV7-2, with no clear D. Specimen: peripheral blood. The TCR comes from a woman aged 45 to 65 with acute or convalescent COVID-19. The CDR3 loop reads CASSVPTYEQYF. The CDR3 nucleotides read TGTGCCAGCAGCGTCCCAACCTACGAGCAGTACTTC.